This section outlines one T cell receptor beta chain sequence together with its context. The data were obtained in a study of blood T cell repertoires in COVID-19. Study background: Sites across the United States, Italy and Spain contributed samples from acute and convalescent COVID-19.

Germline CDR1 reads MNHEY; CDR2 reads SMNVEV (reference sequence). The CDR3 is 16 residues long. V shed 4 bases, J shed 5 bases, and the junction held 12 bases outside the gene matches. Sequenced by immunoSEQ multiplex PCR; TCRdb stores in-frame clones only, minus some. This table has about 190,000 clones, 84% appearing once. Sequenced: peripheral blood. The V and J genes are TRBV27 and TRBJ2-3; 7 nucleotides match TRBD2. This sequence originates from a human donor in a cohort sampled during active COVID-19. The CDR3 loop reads CASSSPGRERKDTQYF. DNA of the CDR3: TGTGCCAGCAGTTCCCCAGGGCGGGAGAGAAAAGATACGCAGTATTTT.